These T cell receptor beta chains were read from a single sample in a study of cytomegalovirus exposure and HLA in healthy donors. TCRdb's table, derived via immunoSEQ multiplex PCR, lists solely in-frame clones and lacks some. This table holds 150,000 or so clones, around 86% found once. Sequenced input: PBMCs. The receptors were sampled from a man younger than 35 in good health and CMV-seropositive. Both conserved end residues are part of each CDR3.

v_gene	j_gene	CDR3aa
TRBV7-2	TRBJ1-3	CASSDGQGRDTIYF
TRBV7-9	TRBJ1-1	CASIIGEKGTEAFF
TRBV5-1	TRBJ2-7	CASSLTTGTGAWEQYF
TRBV11-2	TRBJ2-7	CASSLGRETYEQYF
TRBV10-3	TRBJ1-5	CAISPDSSQGNQPQHF
TRBV4-3	TRBJ2-7	CASSQESQGGVGNYYEQYF
TRBV29-1	TRBJ1-4	CSAAGGQGTGENEKLFF
TRBV27	TRBJ2-7	CASSGPGRPPYEQYF
TRBV6-8	TRBJ2-1	CASINNYRLAGDTTYNEQFF
TRBV7-9	TRBJ2-7	CASSFQGDEQYF
TRBV5-4	TRBJ2-2	CASSPRLSGAGGELFF
TRBV19	TRBJ2-3	CASSIFLTDTQYF
TRBV5-8	TRBJ2-7	CASRRREIYEQYF
TRBV6-6	TRBJ1-3	CASSSTGLSGNTIYF
TRBV9	TRBJ2-2	CASSGGRGGANTGELFF
TRBV6-5	TRBJ2-1	CASSWGLYNEQFF
TRBV29-1	TRBJ2-1	CSVEGGTSGNNEQFF
TRBV7-9	TRBJ2-7	CASSSYPGQDPYEQYF
TRBV2	TRBJ1-2	CASRETGMDYGYTF
TRBV5-1	TRBJ2-1	CASSLPLRGGNEQFF
TRBV29-1	TRBJ2-2	CSVAEPWSGGRANTGELFF
TRBV28	TRBJ1-5	CASSLYDRDAQPQHF
TRBV4-3	TRBJ2-7	CASSTGTGTYEQYF
TRBV9	TRBJ2-5	CASSVPLTSGRGGETQYF
TRBV15	TRBJ2-3	CATSSSGGVTDTQYF
TRBV9	TRBJ1-2	CASSANSDRSYGYTF
TRBV4-1	TRBJ2-4	CASSQVIQGLAKNIQYF
TRBV27	TRBJ2-7	CASSPGRGGYEQYF
TRBV19	TRBJ2-7	CASSIAERGGYEQYF
TRBV7-2	TRBJ1-4	CASHQGMGEKLFF
TRBV7-9	TRBJ1-2	CASSQIPPPQGTYGYTF
TRBV5-4	TRBJ1-3	CASSLSGTKVGNTIYF
TRBV7-3	TRBJ2-1	CASGQGGDEQFF
TRBV19	TRBJ2-1	CASRSGRRLDEQFF
TRBV11-2	TRBJ1-4	CASSTLPSGTGREKLFF
TRBV6-5	TRBJ1-3	CASSYSSGTGNTIYF
TRBV6-4	TRBJ1-5	CASGEGHNQPQHF
TRBV27	TRBJ2-3	CASRLTVSTDTQYF
TRBV6-6	TRBJ2-2	CASRMKRTVNTGELFF
TRBV6-5	TRBJ2-7	CASSPPGGDFYEQYF
TRBV6-4	TRBJ2-1	CASKREGYNEQFF
TRBV1	TRBJ2-7	CTSKGTGSYRSYEQYF
TRBV9	TRBJ2-1	CASSPAGQLSGNEQFF
TRBV5-5	TRBJ2-3	CASIEGWRTDTQYF
TRBV18	TRBJ1-1	CASSPLGQGAVSEAFF